Below, 3 T cell receptor beta chains from the same sample are listed, as sequenced in a study of OX40 agonist ivuxolimab in advanced cancers. The library was made by the immunoSEQ multiplex PCR assay. The table comes from immuneACCESS by way of TCRdb, which keeps in-frame sequences with V and J called. Part of the clones is missing from these tables; in studies checked, under half for an unresolved V gene and the rest for unknown reasons. Counted in this sample were approximately 28,000 clones; 84% of them appeared once. 15% to 20% of the sample is taken by the ten largest. Specimen: CD4+ or CD8+ T cells sorted from blood, collected in a trial of the OX40 agonist ivuxolimab. The receptors stem from an adult with an advanced solid tumor such as melanoma, head and neck, liver or kidney cancer.

This chain connects TRBV18 to TRBJ2-1, with D perhaps TRBD2 (6 bases). The CDR3 covers 12 residues. Germline values: CDR1 KGHSH, CDR2 LQKENI. V lost 2 bases to trimming and J lost 8 bases, with 7 bases between them. The CDR3 protein is CASSPTGDEQFF. The CDR3 DNA is TGTGCCAGCTCACCAACGGGGGATGAGCAGTTCTTC.

This chain joins TRBV5-5 and TRBJ1-5, with D possibly matching TRBD1 (6 bases). This CDR3 is built from 16 residues. Germline CDR1 reads SGHKS; CDR2 reads YYEKEE (reference sequence). Trimming removed 0 bases at V and 0 bases at J, with 10 bases between. The CDR3 nucleotides read TGTGCCAGCAGCTTGGAGGGGGATTATAGCAATCAGCCCCAGCATTTT. It codes for CASSLEGDYSNQPQHF.

This chain joins TRBV4-1 and TRBJ1-1, with a weak D call TRBD1 (6 bases). V lost 1 base and J 4 bases, leaving 16 bases between the germline ends. Germline CDR1 and CDR2: MGHRA and YSYEKL. The CDR3 runs 16 residues. The CDR3 DNA is TGCGCCAGCAGCCAAGGTTGGGGGGGGCGTGGCACTGAAGCTTTCTTT. It is translated as CASSQGWGGRGTEAFF.